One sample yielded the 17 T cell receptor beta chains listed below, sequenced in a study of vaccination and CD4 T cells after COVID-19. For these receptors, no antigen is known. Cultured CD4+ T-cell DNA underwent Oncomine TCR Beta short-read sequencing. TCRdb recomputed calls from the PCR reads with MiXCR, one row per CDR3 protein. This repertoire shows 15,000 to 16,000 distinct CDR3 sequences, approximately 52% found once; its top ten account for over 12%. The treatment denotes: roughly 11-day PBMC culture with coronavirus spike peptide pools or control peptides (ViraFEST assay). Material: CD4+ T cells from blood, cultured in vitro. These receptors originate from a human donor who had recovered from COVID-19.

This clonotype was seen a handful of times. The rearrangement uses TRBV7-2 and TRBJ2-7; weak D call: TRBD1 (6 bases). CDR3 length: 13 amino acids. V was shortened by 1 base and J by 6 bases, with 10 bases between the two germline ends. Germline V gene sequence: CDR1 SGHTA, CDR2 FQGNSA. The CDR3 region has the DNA TGTGCCAGCAGCTTAGATTACAGGGCCGAGCAGTACTTC. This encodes CASSLDYRAEQYF.

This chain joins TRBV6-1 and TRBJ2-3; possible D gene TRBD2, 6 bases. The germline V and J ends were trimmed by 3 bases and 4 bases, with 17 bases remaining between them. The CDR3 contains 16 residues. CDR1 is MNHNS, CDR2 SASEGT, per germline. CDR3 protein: CASSEGGGGSADTQYF. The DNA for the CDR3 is TGTGCCAGCAGTGAGGGAGGTGGGGGGAGCGCAGATACGCAGTATTTT.

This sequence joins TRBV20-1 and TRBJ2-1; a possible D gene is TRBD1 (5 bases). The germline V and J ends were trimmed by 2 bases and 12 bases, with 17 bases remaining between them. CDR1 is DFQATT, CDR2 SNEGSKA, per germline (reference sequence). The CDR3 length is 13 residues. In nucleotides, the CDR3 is TGCAGTGCTAGACACCAGGGTGGTGTAGGGCAGTTCTTC. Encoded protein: CSARHQGGVGQFF.

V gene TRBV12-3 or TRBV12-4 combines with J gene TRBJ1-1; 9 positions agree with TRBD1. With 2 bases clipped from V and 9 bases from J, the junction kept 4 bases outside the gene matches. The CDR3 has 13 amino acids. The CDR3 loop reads CASSLRGQGKAFF. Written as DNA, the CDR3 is TGTGCCAGCAGTTTAAGGGGACAGGGTAAAGCTTTCTTT.

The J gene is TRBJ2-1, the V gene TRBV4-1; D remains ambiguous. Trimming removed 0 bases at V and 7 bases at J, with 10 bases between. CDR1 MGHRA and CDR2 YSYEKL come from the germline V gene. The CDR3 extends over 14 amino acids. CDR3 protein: CASSQEEPRNEQFF. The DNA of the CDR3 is TGCGCCAGCAGCCAAGAGGAGCCTAGGAATGAGCAGTTCTTC.

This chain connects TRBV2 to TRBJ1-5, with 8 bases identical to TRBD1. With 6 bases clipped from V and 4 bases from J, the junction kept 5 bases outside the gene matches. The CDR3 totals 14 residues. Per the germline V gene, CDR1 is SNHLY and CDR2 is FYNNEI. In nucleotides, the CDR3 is TGTGCCAGCAGCGGACAGGGCGGTAATCAGCCCCAGCATTTT. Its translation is CASSGQGGNQPQHF.

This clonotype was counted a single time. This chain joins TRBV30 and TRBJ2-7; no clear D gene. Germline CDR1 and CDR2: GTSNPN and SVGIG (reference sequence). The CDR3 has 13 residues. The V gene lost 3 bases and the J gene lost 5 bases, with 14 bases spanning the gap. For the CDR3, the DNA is TGTGCCTGGAGGTCGGTTGGAGTCCACGAGCAGTACTTC. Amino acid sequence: CAWRSVGVHEQYF.

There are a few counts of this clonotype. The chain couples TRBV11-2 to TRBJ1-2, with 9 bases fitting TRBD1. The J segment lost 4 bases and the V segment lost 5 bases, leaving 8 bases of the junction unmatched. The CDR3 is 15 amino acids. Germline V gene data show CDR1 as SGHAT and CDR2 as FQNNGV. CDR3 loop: CASSHPGQGFYGYTF. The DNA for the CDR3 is TGTGCCAGCAGCCATCCGGGACAGGGTTTCTATGGCTACACCTTC.

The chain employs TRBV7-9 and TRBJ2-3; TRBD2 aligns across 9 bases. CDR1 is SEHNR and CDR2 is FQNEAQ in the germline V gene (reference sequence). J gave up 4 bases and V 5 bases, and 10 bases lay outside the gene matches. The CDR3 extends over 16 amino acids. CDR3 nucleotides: TGTGCCAGCAGCCCGACATGGACTAGCGTCGCAGATACGCAGTATTTT. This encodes CASSPTWTSVADTQYF. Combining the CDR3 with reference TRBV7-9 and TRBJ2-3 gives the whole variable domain DTGVSQNPRHKITKRGQNVTFRCDPISEHNRLYWYRQTLGQGPEFLTYFQNEAQLEKSRLLSDRFSAERPKGSFSTLEIQRTEQGDSAMYLCASSPTWTSVADTQYFGPGTRLTVL.

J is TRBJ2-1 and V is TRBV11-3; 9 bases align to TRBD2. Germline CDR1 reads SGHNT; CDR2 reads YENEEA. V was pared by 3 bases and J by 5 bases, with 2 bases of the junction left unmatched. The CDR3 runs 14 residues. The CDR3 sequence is CASSFLAGNNEQFF. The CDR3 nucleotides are TGTGCCAGCAGCTTTCTAGCGGGGAACAATGAGCAGTTCTTC.

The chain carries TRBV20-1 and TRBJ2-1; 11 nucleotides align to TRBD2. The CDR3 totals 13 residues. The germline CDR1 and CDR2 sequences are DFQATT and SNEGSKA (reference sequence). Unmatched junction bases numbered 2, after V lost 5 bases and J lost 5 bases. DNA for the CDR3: TGCAGTGCTTCGGGACTAGCGGACAATGAGCAGTTCTTC. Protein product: CSASGLADNEQFF.

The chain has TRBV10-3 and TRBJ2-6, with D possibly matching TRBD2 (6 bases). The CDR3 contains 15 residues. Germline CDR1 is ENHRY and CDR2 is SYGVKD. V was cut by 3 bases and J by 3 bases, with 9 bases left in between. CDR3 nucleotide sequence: TGTGCCATCAGTGACTGGGGGGATGGGGCCAACGTCCTGACTTTC. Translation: CAISDWGDGANVLTF.

The CDR3 region is CSAYRVGAGEKLFF. The CDR3 DNA follows: TGCAGTGCTTATAGAGTGGGGGCGGGGGAAAAACTGTTTTTT. The chain carries TRBV20-1 and TRBJ1-4; D might be TRBD1 (6 bases). The CDR3 is 14 amino acids. Germline loops: CDR1 DFQATT, CDR2 SNEGSKA (reference sequence). V gave up 5 bases and J gave up 8 bases, with 18 bases separating them.

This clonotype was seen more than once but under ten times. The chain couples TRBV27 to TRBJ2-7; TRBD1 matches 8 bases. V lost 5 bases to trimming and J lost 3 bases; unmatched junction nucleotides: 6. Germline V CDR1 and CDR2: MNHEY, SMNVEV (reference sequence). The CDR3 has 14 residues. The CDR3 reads CASSPPGQVYEQYF. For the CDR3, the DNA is TGTGCCAGCAGTCCGCCGGGACAGGTCTACGAGCAGTACTTC.

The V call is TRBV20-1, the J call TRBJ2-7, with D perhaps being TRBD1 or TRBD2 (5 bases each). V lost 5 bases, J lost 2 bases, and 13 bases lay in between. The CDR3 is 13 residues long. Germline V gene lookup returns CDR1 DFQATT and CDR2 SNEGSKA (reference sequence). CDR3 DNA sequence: TGCAGTGCTGCTCACGAGGGGACCTACGAGCAGTACTTC. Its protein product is CSAAHEGTYEQYF.

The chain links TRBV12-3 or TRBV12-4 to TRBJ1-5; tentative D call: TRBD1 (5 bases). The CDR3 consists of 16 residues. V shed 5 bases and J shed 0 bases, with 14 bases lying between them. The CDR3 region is CASSQSQGVSNQPQHF. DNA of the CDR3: TGTGCCAGCAGTCAATCTCAGGGAGTTAGCAATCAGCCCCAGCATTTT.

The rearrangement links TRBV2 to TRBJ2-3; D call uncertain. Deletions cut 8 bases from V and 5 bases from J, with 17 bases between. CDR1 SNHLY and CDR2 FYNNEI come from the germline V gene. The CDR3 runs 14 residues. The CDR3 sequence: CASEAGSRGDTQYF. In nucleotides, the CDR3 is TGTGCCAGCGAAGCCGGATCCAGAGGAGATACGCAGTATTTT.